A single T cell receptor (beta chain) is shown here with its context. Its cognate antigen is unknown. Germline lookup yields CDR1 LNHDA and CDR2 SQIVND (reference sequence). The CDR3 totals 15 residues. Sorting yielded triplicates of about 300,000 cells for each CD8+ T cell subset. Naive CD8+ T cells displayed a CD45RO-CCR7+CD27+CD95- phenotype. The data were taken from a study of CXCR3-negative and CXCR3-positive naive CD8 T cells. Study overall: For each library, about 1.5 +/- 0.3 million TRB reads were obtained, about 135 million in total.

Carrying UMI labels, the TRB cDNA libraries were prepared through 5' RACE. TCRdb re-called the 5' RACE reads and shows each CDR3 protein once, DNA omitted. In all, the sample yields about 98,000 distinct CDR3 sequences. Study observations and caveats: Relative to memory CD8+ cells, whose diversity was much lower, both naive subsets had comparably high diversity. Hydrophobicity of TRB CDR3s was greater in CXCR3-positive naive cells than in CXCR3-negative naive cells.

This chain connects TRBV19 to TRBJ1-1; absent DNA, TCRdb's TRBD1 call cannot be checked. This sequence originates from a human donor in good health. Some clones in this sample may be carry-over from other donors' samples. The sample comprised naive CXCR3+ CD8+ T cells from blood. Subset: CD45RO-CCR7+CD27+CD95- naive CD8+ T cells expressing CXCR3 (TNR3+). CDR3 residues: CASSLSGTGHTEAFF.